The next 32 T cell receptor beta chains were all read from a single sample in a study of blood T cell repertoires in COVID-19. The method was immunoSEQ multiplex PCR; TCRdb's version includes in-frame clones alone and lacks a portion of them. Among roughly 120,000 clones listed, roughly three quarters were seen once. Sequences were obtained from peripheral blood. Source of these receptors: a human donor in a cohort sampled during active COVID-19.

The genes are TRBV24-1 and TRBJ1-2; D remains ambiguous. Germline V gene lookup returns CDR1 KGHDR and CDR2 SFDVKD. The CDR3 sequence is 11 residues long. V lost 9 bases and J lost 4, with 8 bases in between. CDR3 DNA: TGTGCCACCCAGGATAGCTATGGCTACACCTTC. Protein sequence: CATQDSYGYTF.

The table lists this clone with a few counts. The rearrangement joins TRBV9 to TRBJ2-7, with TRBD1 identical over 9 bases. Germline V lookup: CDR1 SGDLS, CDR2 YYNGEE. CDR3 length: 13 residues. The V segment lost 7 bases and the J segment 5 bases; nucleotides outside the gene matches: 7. This CDR3 is CASSGQGSHEQYF. DNA of the CDR3: TGTGCCAGCTCGGGACAGGGTTCCCACGAGCAGTACTTC.

The V and J genes are TRBV19 and TRBJ2-1; TRBD1 is a possible D gene (5 bases). Germline CDR1 LNHDA, CDR2 SQIVND (reference sequence). This CDR3 spans 13 amino acids. V shed 8 bases and J shed 10 bases, with 18 bases lying between them. CDR3 sequence: CASSPTGQGEQFF. DNA of the CDR3: TGTGCCAGTTCGCCGACTGGCCAGGGAGAGCAGTTCTTC.

The chain uses TRBV3-1 (or the pseudogene TRBV3-2) and TRBJ2-7; D may be TRBD2 (6 bases). V was trimmed by 3 bases and J by 1 base, leaving 10 bases between them. Germline CDR1 LGHDT, CDR2 YNNKEL (reference sequence). The CDR3 runs 14 residues. CDR3 DNA: TGTGCCAGCAGCCATGGGACTGGGTCCTACGAGCAGTACTTC. It yields the protein CASSHGTGSYEQYF.

The CDR3 DNA is TGTGCCAGCAGCCGGGCAGGGGATAGTCGGACTGAAGCTTTCTTT. It is translated as CASSRAGDSRTEAFF. The gene calls are TRBV6-5 and TRBJ1-1, with D possibly matching TRBD1 (6 bases). V was pared by 6 bases and J by 5 bases, with 19 bases between. This CDR3 region has 15 residues. Germline V gene sequence: CDR1 MNHEY, CDR2 SVGAGI.

The chain is built from TRBV27 and TRBJ2-7; 8 bases are a match to TRBD2. This CDR3 is built from 13 residues. Germline lookup yields CDR1 MNHEY and CDR2 SMNVEV (reference sequence). V dropped 5 bases and J dropped 3; count of bases not matched to a gene: 3. CDR3 loop: CASSPGTSYEQYF. The DNA of the CDR3 is TGTGCCAGCAGTCCCGGGACTAGCTACGAGCAGTACTTC.

This clone was counted between two and nine times. The V gene is TRBV7-9, the J gene TRBJ2-2; no reliable D call. Germline CDR1 SEHNR, CDR2 FQNEAQ (reference sequence). Trimming pared 5 bases from V and 0 bases from J, leaving 7 bases between. CDR3 length equals 14 residues. The DNA of the CDR3 is TGTGCCAGCAGCCTCCGAGCGAACACCGGGGAGCTGTTTTTT. Its translation: CASSLRANTGELFF.

The chain joins TRBV4-1 to TRBJ1-1; TRBD1 might be the D (6 bases). The V and J ends lost 1 base and 0 bases respectively, with 15 bases between them. Germline V lookup: CDR1 MGHRA, CDR2 YSYEKL. This CDR3 is 17 amino acids long. This CDR3 reads CASSQVYREEVNTEAFF. In DNA, the CDR3 is TGCGCCAGCAGCCAAGTATACAGGGAAGAGGTGAACACTGAAGCTTTCTTT.

The chain has TRBV7-9 and TRBJ1-1, with unresolved D. The CDR3 extends over 14 amino acids. V was pared by 4 bases and J by 3 bases, with 12 bases between. CDR1 and CDR2 (germline): SEHNR, FQNEAQ (reference sequence). DNA for the CDR3: TGTGCCAGCAGCTCTTCCGGGTCGGACACTGAAGCTTTCTTT. This sequence encodes CASSSSGSDTEAFF.

The gene calls are TRBV7-9 and TRBJ2-7, with TRBD2 matching over 14 bases. In germline, CDR1 is SEHNR, CDR2 FQNEAQ (reference sequence). V was clipped by 1 base and J by 5 bases; unmatched bases: 4. The CDR3 consists of 16 residues. CDR3 nucleotides: TGTGCCAGCAGCTTAGGGACTAGCGGGGGGTACGACGAGCAGTACTTC. This sequence encodes CASSLGTSGGYDEQYF.

V is TRBV24-1 and J is TRBJ2-5; possible D gene TRBD2, 5 bases. V gave up 2 bases and J gave up 5 bases, with 8 bases separating them. Germline V gene lookup returns CDR1 KGHDR and CDR2 SFDVKD. The CDR3 has 13 residues. The CDR3 DNA reads as TGTGCCACCAGTGATTCGGGGAAGGAGACCCAGTACTTC. The encoded protein is CATSDSGKETQYF.

The chain uses TRBV27 and TRBJ1-1; D not certain. The CDR3 runs to 13 residues. Per germline, CDR1 MNHEY and CDR2 SMNVEV (reference sequence). V lost 6 bases to trimming and J lost 5 bases, with 13 bases between them. The CDR3 DNA reads as TGTGCCAGCAGCAGTAGCCTGAGGACTGAAGCTTTCTTT. Translated, it gives CASSSSLRTEAFF.

V usage is TRBV28 and J usage is TRBJ1-6, with D perhaps matching TRBD1 (5 bases). Germline loops: CDR1 MDHEN, CDR2 SYDVKM. Between the trimmed V and J ends, which lost 7 bases and 3 bases, there was a span of 10 bases. The CDR3 has 14 residues. CDR3: CASIAGVYNSPLHF. Written as DNA, the CDR3 is TGTGCCAGCATAGCGGGGGTCTATAATTCACCCCTCCACTTT.

This clone was counted a few times. The CDR3 nucleotides are TGTGCCAGCTTCCAGGGTAATCAGCCCCAGCATTTT. Protein sequence: CASFQGNQPQHF. The rearrangement joins TRBV28 to TRBJ1-5; TRBD1 is a possible D gene (5 bases). The CDR3 sequence is 12 residues long. With 8 bases removed from V and 4 bases from J, the gap between germline ends came to 9 bases. The germline V gene encodes CDR1 MDHEN and CDR2 SYDVKM.

The gene calls are TRBV18 and TRBJ1-2, with D possibly TRBD1 on 5 matching bases. The CDR3 runs to 13 residues. The V and J ends lost 3 bases and 8 bases respectively, with 13 bases between them. Germline V gives CDR1 KGHSH, CDR2 LQKENI. CDR3 coding DNA: TGTGCCAGCTCACCGGACACGTCTGGGGGCTACACCTTC. Translating gives CASSPDTSGGYTF.

This sequence joins TRBV7-8 and TRBJ1-2; D is uncertain. The V end lost 1 base, the J end lost 2 bases, and 8 bases lay between the germline ends. The V gene's germline CDR1 is SGHVS and CDR2 FQNEAQ. The CDR3 has 14 residues. This CDR3 is CASSLEAGNYGYTF. The DNA for the CDR3 is TGTGCCAGCAGCTTAGAGGCAGGAAACTATGGCTACACCTTC.

The chain joins TRBV6-1 to TRBJ2-5, with 11 bases that match TRBD2. CDR1 and CDR2 (germline): MNHNS, SASEGT. V was clipped by 1 base and J by 5 bases; unmatched bases: 12. This CDR3 spans 18 amino acids. For the CDR3, the DNA is TGTGCCAGCAGTGAAGAATGGCTAGCGGGGGGTTCATGGGAGACCCAGTACTTC. Its protein is CASSEEWLAGGSWETQYF.

The rearrangement uses TRBV18 and TRBJ2-2; D is possibly TRBD1 (5 bases). V was clipped by 3 bases and J by 0 bases, with 11 bases between them. This CDR3 spans 16 amino acids. Germline V gene lookup returns CDR1 KGHSH and CDR2 LQKENI. In DNA form, the CDR3 reads TGTGCCAGCTCACCCGTGGACACTGCGAACACCGGGGAGCTGTTTTTT. Protein product: CASSPVDTANTGELFF.

The V and J genes are TRBV10-3 and TRBJ1-3, with TRBD1 identical over 10 bases. The CDR3 is 16 amino acids. Looked up from germline, CDR1 is ENHRY and CDR2 is SYGVKD. Trimming cost V 0 bases and J 2 bases; bases outside gene matches: 1. In nucleotides, the CDR3 is TGTGCCATCAGTGAGTCGACAGGGGGCCCTGGAAACACCATATATTTT. Translating gives CAISESTGGPGNTIYF.

This chain links TRBV25-1 with TRBJ1-6, with D unclear. Looked up from germline, CDR1 is MGHDK and CDR2 is SYGVNS. With 4 bases removed from V and 12 bases from J, the gap between germline ends came to 10 bases. The CDR3 is 12 amino acids. CDR3 residues: CASSGRLVPLHF. The CDR3 DNA reads TGTGCCAGCAGTGGCCGACTTGTACCCCTCCACTTT.

V is TRBV6-4 and J is TRBJ2-2, with D maybe TRBD2 (5 bases). The germline gives CDR1 MRHNA, CDR2 SNTAGT. The V end lost 8 bases, the J end lost 2 bases, and 12 bases lay between the germline ends. The CDR3 spans 14 residues. In nucleotides, the CDR3 is TGTGCCAGCTCCTCAGACTATAACACCGGGGAGCTGTTTTTT. As protein: CASSSDYNTGELFF.

The chain links TRBV6-2 or TRBV6-3 to TRBJ2-3, with a tentative D call TRBD2 (6 bases). Germline values: CDR1 MNHEY, CDR2 SVGEGT. The CDR3 spans 16 residues. Trimming left V 1 base short and J 5 bases short, with 16 bases between. CDR3: CASSYYPGARIDTQYF. In DNA, the CDR3 is TGTGCCAGCAGTTACTATCCGGGAGCAAGGATAGATACGCAGTATTTT.

The V call is TRBV7-2, the J call TRBJ1-2; 7 bases align to TRBD1. The V segment lost 1 base and the J segment 5 bases; nucleotides outside the gene matches: 7. This CDR3 spans 15 amino acids. Germline CDR1 is SGHTA and CDR2 is FQGNSA. Here the CDR3 reads CASSLGVGTAYGYTF. As DNA, the CDR3 is TGTGCCAGCAGCTTAGGTGTCGGGACAGCGTATGGCTACACCTTC.

V is TRBV6-6 and J is TRBJ1-1; 7 nucleotides line up with TRBD1. After removal of 7 bases from V and 4 bases from J, the junction contained 9 bases not matched to a gene. This CDR3 has 14 amino acids. CDR1 is MNHNY and CDR2 is SVGAGI in the germline V gene (reference sequence). The CDR3 region has the DNA TGTGCCAGCAACCCGACAGGGATGGGCACTGAAGCTTTCTTT. It specifies CASNPTGMGTEAFF.

V usage is TRBV6-5 and J usage is TRBJ1-2, with 7 nucleotides matching TRBD1. The V gene's germline CDR1 is MNHEY and CDR2 SVGAGI. With 0 bases clipped from V and 3 bases from J, the junction kept 1 base outside the gene matches. The CDR3 length is 14 residues. The CDR3 is CASSYSDRDYGYTF. In DNA, the CDR3 is TGTGCCAGCAGTTACTCCGACAGGGACTATGGCTACACCTTC.

V and J are TRBV14 and TRBJ2-5; 10 nucleotides line up with TRBD2. J gave up 4 bases and V 0 bases, and 17 bases lay outside the gene matches. Germline V gene lookup returns CDR1 SGHDN and CDR2 FVKESK. There are 20 residues in the CDR3. The CDR3 DNA is TGTGCCAGCAGCCAAGAGCCTACCCTACCGGGACTAGCGTGGAGAGAGACCCAGTACTTC. Translating gives CASSQEPTLPGLAWRETQYF.

V is TRBV15 and J is TRBJ2-7; no clear D gene. The ends were cut back, 0 bases at V and 6 bases at J, with 12 bases in the middle. Per germline, CDR1 LNHNV and CDR2 YYDKDF (reference sequence). The length of the CDR3 is 14 residues. The CDR3 bases are TGTGCCACCAGCAGAGATGTGCAGGTTTCCGAGCAGTACTTC. It yields the protein CATSRDVQVSEQYF.

This clone has only one observation. J is TRBJ2-7 and V is TRBV28; no reliable D call. This CDR3 region has 13 residues. CDR1 MDHEN and CDR2 SYDVKM come from the germline V gene. V shed 10 bases and J shed 0 bases, with 13 bases lying between them. CDR3: CATAVESSYEQYF. In DNA, the CDR3 is TGTGCCACCGCAGTTGAAAGCTCCTACGAGCAGTACTTC.

J is TRBJ2-7 and V is TRBV19; D might be TRBD2 (5 bases). Trimming cost V 7 bases and J 0 bases, with 10 bases left between them. Germline V gene data show CDR1 as LNHDA and CDR2 as SQIVND (reference sequence). The CDR3 is 13 residues long. The CDR3 region has the DNA TGTGCCAGTACCTCGGGGTCCTCCTACGAGCAGTACTTC. The encoded protein is CASTSGSSYEQYF.

As for this clone: Possible read error: a much larger clone is one base away. The V and J genes are TRBV25-1 and TRBJ2-7, with 7 positions matching TRBD1. Germline values: CDR1 MGHDK, CDR2 SYGVNS. Trimming cost V 3 bases and J 2 bases; bases outside gene matches: 4. The CDR3 runs to 14 residues. The CDR3 DNA reads TGTGCCAGCAGTGAGACCGGGACAGCCTACGAGCAGTACTTC. Its protein product is CASSETGTAYEQYF.

This rearrangement joins TRBV19 to TRBJ2-7; the D gene is possibly TRBD1 (5 bases). The CDR3 has 15 amino acids. Trimming cost V 1 base and J 5 bases, with 15 bases left between them. Germline V gene lookup returns CDR1 LNHDA and CDR2 SQIVND (reference sequence). The CDR3 DNA follows: TGTGCCAGTAGTATAGGGGGCAGGGCGAACCACGAGCAGTACTTC. It is translated as CASSIGGRANHEQYF. Full variable domain (rest looked up from reference TRBV19 and TRBJ2-7): DGGITQSPKYLFRKEGQNVTLSCEQNLNHDAMYWYRQDPGQGLRLIYYSQIVNDFQKGDIAEGYSVSREKKESFPLTVTSAQKNPTAFYLCASSIGGRANHEQYFGPGTRLTVT.

The chain is built from TRBV27 and TRBJ1-5; no clear D. V lost 3 bases to trimming and J lost 7 bases, with 7 bases between them. The germline gives CDR1 MNHEY, CDR2 SMNVEV (reference sequence). This CDR3 has 12 residues. DNA for the CDR3: TGTGCCAGCAGTTTGATGGGCCAGCCCCAGCATTTT. Translation: CASSLMGQPQHF.